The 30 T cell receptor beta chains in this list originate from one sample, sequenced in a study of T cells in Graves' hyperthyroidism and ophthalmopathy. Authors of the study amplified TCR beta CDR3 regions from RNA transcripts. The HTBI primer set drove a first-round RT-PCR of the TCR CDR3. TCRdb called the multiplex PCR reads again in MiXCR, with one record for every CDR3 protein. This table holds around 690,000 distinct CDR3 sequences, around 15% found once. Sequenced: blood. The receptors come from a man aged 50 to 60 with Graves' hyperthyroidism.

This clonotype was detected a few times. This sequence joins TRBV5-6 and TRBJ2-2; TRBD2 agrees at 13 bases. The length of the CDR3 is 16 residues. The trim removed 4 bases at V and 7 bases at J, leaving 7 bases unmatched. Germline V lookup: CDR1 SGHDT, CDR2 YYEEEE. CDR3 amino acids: CASSPRTSGSLGELFF. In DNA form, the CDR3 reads TGTGCCAGCAGCCCGAGGACTAGCGGGAGTCTCGGGGAGCTGTTTTTT.

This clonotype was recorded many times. CDR3 coding DNA: TGTGCCATCAGTGAGTCCCCCAGGCAAGAGGAAAAACTGTTTTTT. Amino acids: CAISESPRQEEKLFF. The chain couples TRBV10-3 to TRBJ1-4, with D unresolved. Germline V lookup: CDR1 ENHRY, CDR2 SYGVKD. The CDR3 is 15 amino acids. Trimming left V 0 bases short and J 8 bases short, with 13 bases between.

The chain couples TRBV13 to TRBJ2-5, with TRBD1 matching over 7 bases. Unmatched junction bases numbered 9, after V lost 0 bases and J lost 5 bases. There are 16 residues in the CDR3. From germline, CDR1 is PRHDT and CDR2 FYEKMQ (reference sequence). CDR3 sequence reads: CASSLGAGGTFETQYF. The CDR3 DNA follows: TGTGCCAGCAGCTTAGGGGCAGGGGGAACTTTCGAGACCCAGTACTTC.

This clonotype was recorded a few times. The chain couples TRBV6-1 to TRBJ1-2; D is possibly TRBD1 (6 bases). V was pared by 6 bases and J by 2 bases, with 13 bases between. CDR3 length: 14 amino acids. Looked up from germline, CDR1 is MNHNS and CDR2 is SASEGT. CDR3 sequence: CASRNSGTNYGYTF. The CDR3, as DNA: TGTGCCAGCAGGAACTCCGGGACAAACTATGGCTACACCTTC.

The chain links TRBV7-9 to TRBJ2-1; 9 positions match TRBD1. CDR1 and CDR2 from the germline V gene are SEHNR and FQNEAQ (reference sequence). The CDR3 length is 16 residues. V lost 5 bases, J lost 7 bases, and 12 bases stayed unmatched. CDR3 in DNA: TGTGCCAGCAGCCTTTCGGGACAGGGTGTTAAGAATGAGCAGTTCTTC. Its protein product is CASSLSGQGVKNEQFF.

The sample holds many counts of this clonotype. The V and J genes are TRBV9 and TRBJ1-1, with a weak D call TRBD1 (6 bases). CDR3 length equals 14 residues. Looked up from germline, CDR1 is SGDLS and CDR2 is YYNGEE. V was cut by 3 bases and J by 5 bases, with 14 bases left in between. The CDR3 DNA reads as TGTGCCAGCAGCGCGCAGGGACAAGGTACTGAAGCTTTCTTT. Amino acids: CASSAQGQGTEAFF.

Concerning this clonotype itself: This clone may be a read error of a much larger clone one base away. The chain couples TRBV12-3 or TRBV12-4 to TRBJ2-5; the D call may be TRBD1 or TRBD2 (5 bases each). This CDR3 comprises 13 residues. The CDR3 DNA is TGTGCCAGCACTAGGGACGCCAAAGAGACCCACTACTTC. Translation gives CASTRDAKETHYF.

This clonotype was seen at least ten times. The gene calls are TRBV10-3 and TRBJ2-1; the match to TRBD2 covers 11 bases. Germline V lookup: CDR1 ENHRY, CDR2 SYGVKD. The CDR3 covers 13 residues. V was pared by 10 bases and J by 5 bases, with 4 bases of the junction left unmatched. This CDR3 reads CATGTSGNNEQFF. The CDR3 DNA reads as TGTGCCACTGGGACTAGCGGCAACAATGAGCAGTTCTTC.

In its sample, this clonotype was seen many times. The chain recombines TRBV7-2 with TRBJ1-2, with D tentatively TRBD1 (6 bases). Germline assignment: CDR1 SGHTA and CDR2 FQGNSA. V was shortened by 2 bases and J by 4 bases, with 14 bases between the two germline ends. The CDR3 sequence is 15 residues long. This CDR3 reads CASSLMDSAFYGYTF. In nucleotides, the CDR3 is TGTGCCAGCAGCTTAATGGACAGCGCCTTCTATGGCTACACCTTC.

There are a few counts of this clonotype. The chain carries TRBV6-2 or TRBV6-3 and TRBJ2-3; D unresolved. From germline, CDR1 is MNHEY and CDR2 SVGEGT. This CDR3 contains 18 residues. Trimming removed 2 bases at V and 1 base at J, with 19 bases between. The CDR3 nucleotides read TGTGCCAGCAGTTACAGGAGTAGGGATTGGAGCCGCACAGATACGCAGTATTTT. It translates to CASSYRSRDWSRTDTQYF.

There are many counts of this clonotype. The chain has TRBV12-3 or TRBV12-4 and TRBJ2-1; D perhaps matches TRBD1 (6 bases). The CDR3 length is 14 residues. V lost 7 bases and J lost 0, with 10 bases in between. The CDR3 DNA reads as TGTGCCAGCACTCGGACAGACTCCTACAATGAGCAGTTCTTC. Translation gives CASTRTDSYNEQFF.

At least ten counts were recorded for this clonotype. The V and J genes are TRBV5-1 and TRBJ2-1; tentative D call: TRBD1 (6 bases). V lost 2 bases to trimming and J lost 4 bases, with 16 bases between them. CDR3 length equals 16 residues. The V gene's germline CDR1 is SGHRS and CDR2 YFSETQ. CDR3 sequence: CASSLTGPSLYNEQFF. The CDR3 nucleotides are TGCGCCAGCAGCTTAACAGGGCCCAGCCTGTACAATGAGCAGTTCTTC.

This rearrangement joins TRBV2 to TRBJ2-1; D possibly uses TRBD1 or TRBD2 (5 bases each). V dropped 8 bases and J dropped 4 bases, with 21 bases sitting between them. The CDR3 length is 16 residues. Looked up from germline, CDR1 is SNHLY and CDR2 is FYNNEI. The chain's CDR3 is CASGQEWGTKYNEQFF. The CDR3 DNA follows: TGTGCCAGCGGCCAAGAGTGGGGGACGAAATACAATGAGCAGTTCTTC.

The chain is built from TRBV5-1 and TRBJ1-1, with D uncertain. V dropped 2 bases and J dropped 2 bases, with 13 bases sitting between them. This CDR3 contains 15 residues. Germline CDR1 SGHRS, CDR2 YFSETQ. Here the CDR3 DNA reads TGCGCCAGCAGCTTCCTCGGGGTCCTAAACACTGAAGCTTTCTTT. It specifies CASSFLGVLNTEAFF. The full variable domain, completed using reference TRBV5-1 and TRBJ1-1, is KAGVTQTPRYLIKTRGQQVTLSCSPISGHRSVSWYQQTPGQGLQFLFEYFSETQRNKGNFPGRFSGRQFSNSRSEMNVSTLELGDSALYLCASSFLGVLNTEAFFGQGTRLTVV.

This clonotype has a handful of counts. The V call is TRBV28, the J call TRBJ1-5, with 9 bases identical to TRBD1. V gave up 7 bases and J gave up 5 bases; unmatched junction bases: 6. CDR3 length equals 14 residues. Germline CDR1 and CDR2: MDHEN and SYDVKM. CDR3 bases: TGTGCCAGCACCGCCGGGACAGGGCATCAGCCCCAGCATTTT. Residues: CASTAGTGHQPQHF. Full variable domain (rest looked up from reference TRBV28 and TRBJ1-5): DVKVTQSSRYLVKRTGEKVFLECVQDMDHENMFWYRQDPGLGLRLIYFSYDVKMKEKGDIPEGYSVSREKKERFSLILESASTNQTSMYLCASTAGTGHQPQHFGDGTRLSIL.

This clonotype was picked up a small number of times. CDR3 residues: CASSLVSGANVLTF. CDR3 DNA: TGTGCCAGCAGCTTGGTTTCTGGGGCCAACGTCCTGACTTTC. This rearrangement joins TRBV5-8 to TRBJ2-6; D call uncertain. CDR1 is SGHTS, CDR2 YDEGEE, per germline. Trimming removed 0 bases at V and 1 base at J, with 2 bases between. The CDR3 sequence is 14 residues long.

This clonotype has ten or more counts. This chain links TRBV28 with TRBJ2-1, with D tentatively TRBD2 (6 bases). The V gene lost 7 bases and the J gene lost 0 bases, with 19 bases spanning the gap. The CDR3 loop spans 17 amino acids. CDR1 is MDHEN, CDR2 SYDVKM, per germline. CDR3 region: CASTTSQGLSSYNEQFF. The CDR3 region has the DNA TGTGCCAGCACTACCTCGCAGGGACTCAGCTCCTACAATGAGCAGTTCTTC.

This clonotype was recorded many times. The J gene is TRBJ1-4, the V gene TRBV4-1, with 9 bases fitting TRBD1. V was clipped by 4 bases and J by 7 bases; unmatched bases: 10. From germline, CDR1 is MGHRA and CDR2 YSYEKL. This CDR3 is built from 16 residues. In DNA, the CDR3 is TGCGCCAGCAGCCGCCCGACAGGGGGAAGGGGTGAAAAACTGTTTTTT. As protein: CASSRPTGGRGEKLFF.

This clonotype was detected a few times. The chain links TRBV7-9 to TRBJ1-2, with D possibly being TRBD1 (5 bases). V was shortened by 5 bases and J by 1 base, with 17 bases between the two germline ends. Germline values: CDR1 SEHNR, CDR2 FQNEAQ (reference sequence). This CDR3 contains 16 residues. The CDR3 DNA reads TGTGCCAGCAGCCCACCTCAGGGACTCGGTAACTATGGCTACACCTTC. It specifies CASSPPQGLGNYGYTF. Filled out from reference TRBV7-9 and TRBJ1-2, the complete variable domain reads DTGVSQNPRHKITKRGQNVTFRCDPISEHNRLYWYRQTLGQGPEFLTYFQNEAQLEKSRLLSDRFSAERPKGSFSTLEIQRTEQGDSAMYLCASSPPQGLGNYGYTFGSGTRLTVV.

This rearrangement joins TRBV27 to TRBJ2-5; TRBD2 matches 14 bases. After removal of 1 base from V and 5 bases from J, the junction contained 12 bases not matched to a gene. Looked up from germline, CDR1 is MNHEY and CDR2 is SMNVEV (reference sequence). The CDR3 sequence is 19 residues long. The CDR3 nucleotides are TGTGCCAGCAGTTTATTAGCCGGGACTAGCGGGAGTATTTCCGAGACCCAGTACTTC. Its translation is CASSLLAGTSGSISETQYF.

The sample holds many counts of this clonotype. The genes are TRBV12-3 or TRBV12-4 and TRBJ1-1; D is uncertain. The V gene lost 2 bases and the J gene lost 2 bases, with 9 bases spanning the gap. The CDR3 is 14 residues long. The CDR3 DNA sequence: TGTGCCAGCAGTTTAACTGGGAGTAACACTGAAGCTTTCTTT. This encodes CASSLTGSNTEAFF.

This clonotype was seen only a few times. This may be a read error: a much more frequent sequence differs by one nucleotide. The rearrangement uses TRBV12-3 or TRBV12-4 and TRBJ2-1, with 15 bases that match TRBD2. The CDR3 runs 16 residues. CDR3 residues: CASSSRTSGRDDERFF. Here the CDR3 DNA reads TGTGCCAGCAGTTCCCGGACTAGCGGGAGGGACGATGAGCGGTTCTTC.

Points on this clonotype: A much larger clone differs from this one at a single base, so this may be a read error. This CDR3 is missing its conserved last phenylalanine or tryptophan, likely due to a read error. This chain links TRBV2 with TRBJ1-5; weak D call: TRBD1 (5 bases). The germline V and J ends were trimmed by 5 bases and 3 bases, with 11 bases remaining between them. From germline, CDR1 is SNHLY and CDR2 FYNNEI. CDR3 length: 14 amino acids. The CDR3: CASSPGPINQPQHL. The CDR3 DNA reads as TGTGCCAGCAGTCCGGGACCGATCAATCAGCCCCAGCATCTT.

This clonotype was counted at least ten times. The CDR3 coding sequence is TGTGCCAGCAGTGGGGGCTTTAGCGGGAGGACCTCCTACGAGCAGTACTTC. It yields the protein CASSGGFSGRTSYEQYF. The chain uses TRBV2 and TRBJ2-7; TRBD2 matches 10 bases. V lost 4 bases and J lost 0; bases outside the gene matches: 9. Germline CDR1 and CDR2: SNHLY and FYNNEI. This CDR3 contains 17 residues. The full variable domain, its missing parts supplied by reference TRBV2 and TRBJ2-7, is EPEVTQTPSHQVTQMGQEVILRCVPISNHLYFYWYRQILGQKVEFLVSFYNNEISEKSEIFDDQFSVERPDGSNFTLKIRSTKLEDSAMYFCASSGGFSGRTSYEQYFGPGTRLTVT.

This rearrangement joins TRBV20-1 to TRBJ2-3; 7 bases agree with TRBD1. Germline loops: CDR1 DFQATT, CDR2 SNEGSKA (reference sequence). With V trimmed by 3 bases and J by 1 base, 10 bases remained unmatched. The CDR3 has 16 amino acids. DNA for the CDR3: TGCAGTGCTAGCGATACGCGGACAGGTCGCACAGATACGCAGTATTTT. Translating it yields CSASDTRTGRTDTQYF.

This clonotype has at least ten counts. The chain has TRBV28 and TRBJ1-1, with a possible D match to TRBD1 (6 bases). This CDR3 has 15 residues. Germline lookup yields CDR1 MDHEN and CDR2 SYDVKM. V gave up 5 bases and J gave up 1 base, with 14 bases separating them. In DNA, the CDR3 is TGTGCCAGCAGTCCCCTGACAGGATGGAACACTGAAGCTTTCTTT. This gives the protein CASSPLTGWNTEAFF.

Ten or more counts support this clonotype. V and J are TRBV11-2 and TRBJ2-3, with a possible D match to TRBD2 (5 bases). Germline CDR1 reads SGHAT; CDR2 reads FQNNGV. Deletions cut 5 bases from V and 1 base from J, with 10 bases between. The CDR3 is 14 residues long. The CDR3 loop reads CASSRLRRTDTQYF. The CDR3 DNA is TGTGCCAGCAGCCGACTACGGCGCACAGATACGCAGTATTTT. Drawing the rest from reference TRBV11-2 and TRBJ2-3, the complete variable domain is EAGVAQSPRYKIIEKRQSVAFWCNPISGHATLYWYQQILGQGPKLLIQFQNNGVVDDSQLPKDRFSAERLKGVDSTLKIQPAKLEDSAVYLCASSRLRRTDTQYFGPGTRLTVL.

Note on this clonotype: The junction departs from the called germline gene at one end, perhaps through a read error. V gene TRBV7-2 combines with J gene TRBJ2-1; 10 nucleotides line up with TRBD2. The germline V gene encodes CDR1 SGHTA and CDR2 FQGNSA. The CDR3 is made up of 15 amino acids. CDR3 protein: CVSTEQAGGYNEQFF. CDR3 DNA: TGTGTCAGCACCGAGCAAGCGGGAGGGTACAATGAGCAGTTCTTC.

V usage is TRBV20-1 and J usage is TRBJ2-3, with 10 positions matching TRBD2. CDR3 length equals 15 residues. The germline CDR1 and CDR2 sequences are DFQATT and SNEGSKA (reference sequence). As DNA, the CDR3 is TGCAGCCTGAAGGGGACTAGCGATAGCACAGATACGCAGTATTTT. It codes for CSLKGTSDSTDTQYF.

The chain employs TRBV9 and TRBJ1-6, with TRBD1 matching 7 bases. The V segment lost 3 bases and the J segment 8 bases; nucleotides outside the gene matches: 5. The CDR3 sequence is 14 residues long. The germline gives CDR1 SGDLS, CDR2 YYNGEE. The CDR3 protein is CASSGMTGYSPLHF. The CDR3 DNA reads TGTGCCAGCAGCGGTATGACAGGGTATTCACCCCTCCACTTT.